This passage covers 8 T cell receptor beta chains from one sample sequenced in a study of PD-1 blockade in classical Hodgkin lymphoma. This table comes from immunoSEQ multiplex PCR, and its TCRdb copy is limited to in-frame clones, with some not included. The sample consists of 90,000 to 100,000 clones, 80% to 90% of them appearing once. Brentuximab vedotin exposure varied, and every patient relapsed after autologous stem cell transplantation. The sample here was peripheral blood mononuclear cells (PBMCs), taken before the second cycle of nivolumab. Receptor source: a human donor with classical Hodgkin lymphoma.

This clone occurred once. J is TRBJ2-5 and V is TRBV7-9; TRBD2 agrees at 10 bases. The CDR3 runs to 15 residues. Germline CDR1 reads SEHNR; CDR2 reads FQNEAQ (reference sequence). The V gene end was trimmed by 5 bases and the J gene end by 5 bases; junction bases not matched to a gene: 8. CDR3 sequence: CASSQSGGARETQYF. In DNA form, the CDR3 reads TGTGCCAGCAGCCAGAGCGGGGGGGCCCGTGAGACCCAGTACTTC.

This clone showed up just once. This rearrangement joins TRBV5-4 to TRBJ2-5; TRBD1 agrees at 7 bases. The CDR3 runs to 19 residues. Germline CDR1 reads SGHNT; CDR2 reads YYREEE (reference sequence). V was pared by 0 bases and J by 0 bases, with 14 bases of the junction left unmatched. CDR3 in DNA: TGTGCCAGCAGCTTGGCGCGAGGGGGCAGGGGTCGGGACCAAGAGACCCAGTACTTC. Amino acid sequence: CASSLARGGRGRDQETQYF. The full variable domain, rest sourced from reference TRBV5-4 and TRBJ2-5, is ETGVTQSPTHLIKTRGQQVTLRCSSQSGHNTVSWYQQALGQGPQFIFQYYREEENGRGNFPPRFSGLQFPNYSSELNVNALELDDSALYLCASSLARGGRGRDQETQYFGPGTRLLVL.

The V and J genes are TRBV7-6 and TRBJ2-3; 10 bases are a match to TRBD2. V gave up 5 bases and J gave up 5 bases; unmatched junction bases: 10. Per germline, CDR1 SGHVS and CDR2 FNYEAQ. The CDR3 contains 16 residues. The CDR3 spells CASSPGLAEAGDTQYF. The CDR3 DNA reads TGTGCCAGCAGCCCCGGACTAGCGGAGGCCGGAGATACGCAGTATTTT.

V gene TRBV21-1 combines with J gene TRBJ1-5. TRBV21-1 is flagged as a pseudogene. This CDR3 contains 16 residues. CDR3 residues: CASSKIRGRYNQPQHF. The CDR3 nucleotides are TGTGCCAGCAGCAAAATCCGAGGACGGTACAATCAGCCCCAGCATTTT.

V gene TRBV11-3 combines with J gene TRBJ2-1; TRBD1 matches 9 bases. V shed 5 bases and J 5 bases; nucleotides not matched to a gene: 7. This CDR3 is built from 15 residues. Per the germline V gene, CDR1 is SGHNT and CDR2 is YENEEA. The chain's CDR3 is CASSTTGTGNNEQFF. The CDR3 DNA sequence: TGTGCCAGCAGCACTACCGGGACAGGGAACAATGAGCAGTTCTTC.

The rearrangement uses TRBV28 and TRBJ2-1; no firm D call. The CDR3 contains 15 residues. Trimming removed 2 bases at V and 1 base at J, with 9 bases between. Germline CDR1 MDHEN, CDR2 SYDVKM. The CDR3 spells CASSLRSVSYNEQFF. CDR3 in DNA: TGTGCCAGCAGTTTAAGGTCAGTTTCCTACAATGAGCAGTTCTTC.

The chain's CDR3 is CASSRGPGLAVYNEQFF. Written as DNA, the CDR3 is TGTGCCAGTAGTAGAGGACCGGGACTAGCGGTATACAATGAGCAGTTCTTC. The rearrangement links TRBV19 to TRBJ2-1; 11 nucleotides match TRBD2. After removal of 4 bases from V and 4 bases from J, the junction contained 9 bases not matched to a gene. In germline, CDR1 is LNHDA, CDR2 SQIVND (reference sequence). CDR3 size: 17 residues.

The rearrangement links TRBV2 to TRBJ2-1, with 9 bases that match TRBD2. Per germline, CDR1 SNHLY and CDR2 FYNNEI. J gave up 9 bases and V 5 bases, and 8 bases lay outside the gene matches. The CDR3 consists of 14 residues. The CDR3 coding sequence is TGTGCCAGCAGTCCGGCGGGGGGGCGCGGTGAGCAGTTCTTC. This translates into CASSPAGGRGEQFF. Variable domain in full (rest from reference TRBV2 and TRBJ2-1): EPEVTQTPSHQVTQMGQEVILRCVPISNHLYFYWYRQILGQKVEFLVSFYNNEISEKSEIFDDQFSVERPDGSNFTLKIRSTKLEDSAMYFCASSPAGGRGEQFFGPGTRLTVL.